This T cell receptor (beta chain) is from a study of cytomegalovirus exposure and HLA in healthy donors. It was with 60 Vbeta and 13 Jbeta primers that the PCR ran. Using immunoSEQ multiplex PCR, the repertoire was profiled, and TCRdb retains in-frame clones only, with some absent. Among 150,000 to 200,000 clones, less than 90% were seen once, and the ten largest hold roughly 1.9%. On this clone itself: Its antigen is undetermined.

Study observations and caveats: A missense variant in DCLRE1C was later tied to TCR beta V- and J-gene trimming.

Germline CDR1 reads MDHEN; CDR2 reads SYDVKM. This CDR3 comprises 15 residues. The V gene lost 3 bases and the J gene lost 5 bases, with 16 bases spanning the gap. As for the donors, each was a healthy bone marrow donor. V is TRBV28 and J is TRBJ1-2; weak D call: TRBD1 (6 bases). Sequencing was performed on PBMCs. The sequence was collected from a man between 18 and 29 years old in good health and CMV-seronegative. This chain's CDR3 is CASSFPGRTAYGYTF. CDR3 DNA sequence: TGTGCCAGCAGTTTCCCGGGCCGGACAGCATATGGCTACACCTTC.